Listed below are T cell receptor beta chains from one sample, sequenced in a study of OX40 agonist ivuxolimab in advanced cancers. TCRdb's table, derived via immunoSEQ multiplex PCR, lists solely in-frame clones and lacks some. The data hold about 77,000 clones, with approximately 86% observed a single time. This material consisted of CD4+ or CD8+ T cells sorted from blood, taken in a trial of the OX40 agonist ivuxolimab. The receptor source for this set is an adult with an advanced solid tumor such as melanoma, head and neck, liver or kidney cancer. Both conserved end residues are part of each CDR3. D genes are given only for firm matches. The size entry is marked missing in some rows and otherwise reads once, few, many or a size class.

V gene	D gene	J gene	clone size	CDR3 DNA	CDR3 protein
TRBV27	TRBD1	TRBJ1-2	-	TGTGCCAGCAGGGGACAGGGGGCGCCTGGCTACACCTTC	CASRGQGAPGYTF
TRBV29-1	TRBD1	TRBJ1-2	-	TGCAGCGTCCTCGGACAGGCTGGTGGCTACACCTTC	CSVLGQAGGYTF
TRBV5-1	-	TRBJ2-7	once	TGCGCCAGCAGCACAGGCTCAACCGTCTACGAGCAGTACTTC	CASSTGSTVYEQYF
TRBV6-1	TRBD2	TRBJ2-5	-	TGTGCCAGCAGTGATGCGGGAGGGGTGGAGACCCAGTACTTC	CASSDAGGVETQYF
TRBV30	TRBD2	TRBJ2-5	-	TGTGCCTGGAGTGCCCTCGGGGGGGCCTCGGGGACCCAGTACTTC	CAWSALGGASGTQYF
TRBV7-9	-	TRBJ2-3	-	TGTGCCAGCAGCTTCTTCGGGCGGGATACGCAGTATTTT	CASSFFGRDTQYF
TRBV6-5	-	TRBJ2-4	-	TGTGCCAGCAGTTATTTGCGGGGCGAGGGCAAAAACATTCAGTACTTC	CASSYLRGEGKNIQYF
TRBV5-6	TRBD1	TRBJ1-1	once	TGTGCCAGCAGCTTAACGGGACAGGGCTTCCCGCTGAACACTGAAGCTTTCTTT	CASSLTGQGFPLNTEAFF
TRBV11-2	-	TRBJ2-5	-	TGTGCCAGCACCGCCCTAGGGTCCGAGACCCAGTACTTC	CASTALGSETQYF
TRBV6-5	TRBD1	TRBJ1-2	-	TGTGCCAGCAGTAGGACAGGGGGTCCTAACTATGGCTACACCTTC	CASSRTGGPNYGYTF
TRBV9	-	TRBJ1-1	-	TGTGCCAGCAGCGTAGCTGCGGGAGTCACTGAAGCTTTCTTT	CASSVAAGVTEAFF
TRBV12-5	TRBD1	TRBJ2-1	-	TGTGCTAGTGGTTTGCGCGGACAGGGTAACAATGAGCAGTTCTTC	CASGLRGQGNNEQFF
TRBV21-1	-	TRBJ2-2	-	TGTGCCAGCAGCCAAGGCATAGGAGTGTCCGGGGAGCTGTTTTTT	CASSQGIGVSGELFF
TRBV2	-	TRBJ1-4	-	TGTGCCAGCAGGGGCTCCGGGACAAGGAGGGGGGAGAGGACTGAAAAACTGTTTTTT	CASRGSGTRRGERTEKLFF
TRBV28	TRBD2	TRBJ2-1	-	TGTGCCAGCAGCCAGCCCGAAGGACTAGCTCCTTCCAAGCCCTACAATGAGCAGTTCTTC	CASSQPEGLAPSKPYNEQFF
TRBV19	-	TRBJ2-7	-	TGTGCCAGTAGTTTAGGGCTTTCCTCGTACGAGCAGTACTTC	CASSLGLSSYEQYF
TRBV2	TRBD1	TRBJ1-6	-	TGTGCCAGCATGTACAGGACAGGGCTGGTTTCACCCCTCCACTTT	CASMYRTGLVSPLHF
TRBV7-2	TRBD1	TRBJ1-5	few	TGTGCCAGCAGTTTGGGACAGGGGCAGGGTCAGCCCCAGCATTTT	CASSLGQGQGQPQHF
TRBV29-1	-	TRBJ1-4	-	TGCAGCGGGCAGGCAGGCCTTAATGAAAAACTGTTTTTT	CSGQAGLNEKLFF
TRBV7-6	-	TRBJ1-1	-	TGTGCCAGCAGCTTAGGGGGGGGGAACACTGAAGCTTTCTTT	CASSLGGGNTEAFF
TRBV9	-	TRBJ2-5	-	TGTGCCAGCAGCGTAGAAGGAGGGGCGGCGGGGGAGACCCAGTACTTC	CASSVEGGAAGETQYF
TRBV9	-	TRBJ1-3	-	TGTGCCAGCAGCAGTCTGACAGGTCCTGAAAACACCATATATTTT	CASSSLTGPENTIYF
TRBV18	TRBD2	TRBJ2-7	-	TGTGCCAGCTCACCACCAAGACTAGCGGGAAGCTACGAGCAGTACTTC	CASSPPRLAGSYEQYF
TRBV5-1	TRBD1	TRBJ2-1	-	TGCGCCAGCACGACAGGGGGCTCCTACAATGAGCAGTTCTTC	CASTTGGSYNEQFF
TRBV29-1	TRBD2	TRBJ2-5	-	TGCAGCGTCTCGGAGGGAGGGGAAGAGACCCAGTACTTC	CSVSEGGEETQYF
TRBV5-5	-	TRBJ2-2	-	TGTGCCAGCAGCGCCCCGGGGGCTCGGGGCGGGGAGCTGTTTTTT	CASSAPGARGGELFF
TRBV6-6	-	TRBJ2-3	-	TGTGCCAGCAGCTCCCGGGGCAGTTCAGCGGATACGCAGTATTTT	CASSSRGSSADTQYF
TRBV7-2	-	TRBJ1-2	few	TGTGCCAGCAGCACCCGACAGGATGGCTACACCTTC	CASSTRQDGYTF
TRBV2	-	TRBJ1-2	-	TGTGCCAGCAGTGAAGGCACCGGGGGCGGCTATGGCTACACCTTC	CASSEGTGGGYGYTF
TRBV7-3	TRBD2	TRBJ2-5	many	TGTGCCAGCAGCTTAACCGGGGGGGAGACCCAGTACTTC	CASSLTGGETQYF
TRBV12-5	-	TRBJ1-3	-	TGTGCTAGTGGTTTGCCGGAGTTCTCTGGAAACACCATATATTTT	CASGLPEFSGNTIYF
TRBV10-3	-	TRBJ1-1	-	TGTGCCATCAGTGTAGCCCTCAGGAGTGAAGCTTTCTTT	CAISVALRSEAFF
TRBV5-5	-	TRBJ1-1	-	TGTGCCAGCAGCCGCGGGCTGCTGCTCCGGATGAACACTGAAGCTTTCTTT	CASSRGLLLRMNTEAFF
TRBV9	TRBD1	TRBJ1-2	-	TGTGCCAGCAGCCCCGGGACAGGGGCGAGTTCCTATGGCTACACCTTC	CASSPGTGASSYGYTF
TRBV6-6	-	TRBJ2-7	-	TGTGCCAGCAGTCGGGCCGGCTCCTACGAGCAGTACTTC	CASSRAGSYEQYF
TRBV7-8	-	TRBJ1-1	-	TGTGCCAGCAGCTTCGAGACTGGGAACACTGAAGCTTTCTTT	CASSFETGNTEAFF
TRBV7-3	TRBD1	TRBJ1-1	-	TGTGCCAGCAGCCAGCATATTCAGGGGGGGGGCGAGAACACTGAAGCTTTCTTT	CASSQHIQGGGENTEAFF
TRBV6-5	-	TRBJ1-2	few	TGTGCCAGCAGTTACTCGGTTAAAGGAGCTAACTATGGCTACACCTTC	CASSYSVKGANYGYTF
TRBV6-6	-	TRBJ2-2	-	TGTGCCAGCGGGGAACTCCCTGACACCGGGGAGCTGTTTTTT	CASGELPDTGELFF
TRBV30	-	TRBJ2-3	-	TGTGCCTGGAGTGTACAGGGATATACAGATACGCAGTATTTT	CAWSVQGYTDTQYF
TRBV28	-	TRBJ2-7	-	TGTGCCAGCACTCTAGCAGCCTTGTCCGAGCAGTACTTC	CASTLAALSEQYF
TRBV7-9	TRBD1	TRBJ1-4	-	TGTGCCAGCAGCTTAGGGGCAGGGGGTGAAAAACTGTTTTTT	CASSLGAGGEKLFF
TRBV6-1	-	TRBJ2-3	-	TGTGCCAGCAGTGGGCAGCCAGAAAGCACAGATACGCAGTATTTT	CASSGQPESTDTQYF
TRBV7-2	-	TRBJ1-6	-	TGTGCCAGCAGCATCTTGGATGTTTGGGGTGTAGGGAATTCACCCCTCCACTTT	CASSILDVWGVGNSPLHF